A single T cell receptor beta chain is shown here with its context. Its antigen is as yet unknown. The CDR3 extends 3 residues past the end of the read, so its final part is completed from the germline J gene. This CDR3 is built from 13 residues. The germline V gene encodes CDR1 DFQATT and CDR2 SNEGSKA (reference sequence). Trimming cost V 1 base and J 5 bases; bases outside gene matches: 4. Related graft donors supplied nonmyeloablative bone marrow transplants, and mixed chimerism was transient. This sample was included in a study of Tregs in tolerant kidney transplant recipients. Study observations and caveats: Activated donor B cell expansion appeared to reveal the most relevant donor-specific TCRbeta repertoire.

The table came from immunoSEQ multiplex PCR; TCRdb's copy has only in-frame clones and leaves some out. This table holds about 31,000 clones. The receptor's source is a human patient who received a combined kidney and bone marrow transplant. Some T cells may have originated in the graft donor. The chain links TRBV20-1 to TRBJ1-1; the match to TRBD1 covers 7 bases. The source was CD4+ T cells from blood (PBMCs), collected 24 months after the transplant. The CDR3: CSARVAGGTEAFF. CDR3 DNA (partial): TGCAGTGCTAGAGTGGCAGGGGGTACTGAA.